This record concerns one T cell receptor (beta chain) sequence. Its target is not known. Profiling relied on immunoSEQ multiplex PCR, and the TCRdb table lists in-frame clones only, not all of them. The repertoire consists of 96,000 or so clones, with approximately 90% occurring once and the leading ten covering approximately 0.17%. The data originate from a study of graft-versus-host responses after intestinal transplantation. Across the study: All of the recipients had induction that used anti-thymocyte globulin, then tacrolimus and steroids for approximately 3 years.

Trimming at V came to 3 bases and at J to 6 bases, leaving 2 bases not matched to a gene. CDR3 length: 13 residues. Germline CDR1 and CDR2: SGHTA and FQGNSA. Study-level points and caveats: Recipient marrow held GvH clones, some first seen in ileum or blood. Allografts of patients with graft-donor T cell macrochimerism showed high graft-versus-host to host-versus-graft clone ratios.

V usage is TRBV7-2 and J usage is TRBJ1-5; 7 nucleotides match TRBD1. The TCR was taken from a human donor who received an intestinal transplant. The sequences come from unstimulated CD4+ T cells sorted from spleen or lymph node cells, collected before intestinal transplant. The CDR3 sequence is CASSLTGFQPQHF. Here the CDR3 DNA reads TGTGCCAGCAGCTTGACAGGGTTTCAGCCCCAGCATTTT.